These T cell receptor beta chains were read from a single sample in a study of T cell clonotyping in hematopoietic cell transplantation. Produced via immunoSEQ multiplex PCR; TCRdb's table is partial and in-frame only. The data hold under 4,000 clones, with under 80% observed a single time. The sequencing here drew on peripheral blood mononuclear cells, taken 30 days after allogeneic stem cell transplant. The receptors come from a male patient aged 40-55 years who had an allogeneic stem cell transplant from an unrelated donor, so the T cells may come from the graft donor. Some clones in this sample may be carry-over from other donors' samples. CDR3s include the opening cysteine and the closing phenylalanine or tryptophan. Fields, in order: CDR3 protein, CDR3 DNA, D gene, V gene, CDR3 length, clone size, J gene. A D gene is named only where the DNA matches it firmly. Clone size is not always given. Where it is, it says once, few, many or a class for expanded clones.

CDR3 protein: CASSLDLSGADTQYF
CDR3 DNA: TGTGCCAGCAGCTTAGATCTGTCCGGGGCAGATACGCAGTATTTT
D gene: .
V gene: TRBV11-2
CDR3 length: 15
clone size: .
J gene: TRBJ2-3

CDR3 protein: CASSFDRVDGYTF
CDR3 DNA: TGTGCCAGCAGCTTTGACAGGGTAGATGGCTACACCTTC
D gene: TRBD1
V gene: TRBV7-2
CDR3 length: 13
clone size: .
J gene: TRBJ1-2

CDR3 protein: CASSLLGQGLYGYTF
CDR3 DNA: TGTGCCAGCAGCTTACTGGGACAGGGACTCTATGGCTACACCTTC
D gene: TRBD1
V gene: TRBV7-9
CDR3 length: 15
clone size: .
J gene: TRBJ1-2

CDR3 protein: CASSYREPEGGYTF
CDR3 DNA: TGTGCCAGCAGTTACCGTGAACCCGAGGGAGGCTACACCTTC
D gene: .
V gene: TRBV6-5
CDR3 length: 14
clone size: few
J gene: TRBJ1-2

CDR3 protein: CASKSGLNYGYTF
CDR3 DNA: TGTGCCAGCAAATCGGGACTTAACTATGGCTACACCTTC
D gene: .
V gene: TRBV28
CDR3 length: 13
clone size: .
J gene: TRBJ1-2

CDR3 protein: CASSTPAAGYGYTF
CDR3 DNA: TGTGCCAGCAGCACCCCCGCCGCAGGGTATGGCTACACCTTC
D gene: .
V gene: TRBV11-2
CDR3 length: 14
clone size: .
J gene: TRBJ1-2

CDR3 protein: CASSKTDIYEQYF
CDR3 DNA: TGTGCCAGCAGCAAAACAGATATCTACGAGCAGTACTTC
D gene: .
V gene: TRBV21-1
CDR3 length: 13
clone size: .
J gene: TRBJ2-7

CDR3 protein: CASSLGMGGVETQYF
CDR3 DNA: TGTGCCAGCAGCTTAGGGATGGGGGGCGTAGAGACCCAGTACTTC
D gene: .
V gene: TRBV7-6
CDR3 length: 15
clone size: once
J gene: TRBJ2-5

CDR3 protein: CASSQDRRAYGYTF
CDR3 DNA: TGTGCCAGCAGCCAAGACAGGAGAGCCTATGGCTACACCTTC
D gene: .
V gene: TRBV5-6
CDR3 length: 14
clone size: .
J gene: TRBJ1-2

CDR3 protein: CASQEGNTGELFF
CDR3 DNA: TGTGCCAGCCAAGAGGGGAACACCGGGGAGCTGTTTTTT
D gene: .
V gene: TRBV25-1
CDR3 length: 13
clone size: few
J gene: TRBJ2-2

CDR3 protein: CASSRQGDHSPLHF
CDR3 DNA: TGTGCCAGCAGCCGACAGGGGGACCATTCACCCCTCCACTTT
D gene: TRBD1
V gene: TRBV11-3
CDR3 length: 14
clone size: few
J gene: TRBJ1-6